The rows below give T cell receptor beta chains drawn from one sample of a study of cytomegalovirus exposure and HLA in healthy donors. The table came from immunoSEQ multiplex PCR; TCRdb's copy has only in-frame clones and leaves some out. The sample has 200,000 to 250,000 clones, roughly 89% seen once; the top ten hold more than 0.8%. Input material: PBMCs. The origin of the receptors is a woman under 30 in good health and CMV-seronegative. CDR3s include the opening cysteine and the closing phenylalanine or tryptophan. The order of the fields is D gene, clone size, V gene, CDR3 length, J gene, CDR3 DNA, CDR3 protein. A D gene is named only where the DNA matches it firmly. Rows give clone size only sometimes, using once, few, many, or a class for an expanded clone.

.	.	TRBV11-2	14	TRBJ2-2	TGTGCCAGCAGCTTAGGTTTCTCCACCGGGGAGCTGTTTTTT	CASSLGFSTGELFF
.	once	TRBV15	14	TRBJ2-5	TGTGCCACCCAGCACCGGCAATCGGGGGAGACCCAGTACTTC	CATQHRQSGETQYF
.	once	TRBV11-3	14	TRBJ2-3	TGTGCCAGCAGCGATGGGAGGTTTTCATATACGCAGTATTTT	CASSDGRFSYTQYF
.	.	TRBV7-9	15	TRBJ2-1	TGTGCCAGCAGCTTAGGGCTACCAGGGTGGTATGAGCAGTTCTTC	CASSLGLPGWYEQFF
.	.	TRBV5-1	13	TRBJ1-5	TGCGCCAGCAGCTTGCATACGGATCAGCCCCAGCATTTT	CASSLHTDQPQHF
.	.	TRBV7-2	14	TRBJ2-6	TGTGCCAACCAACAGGGAGCGGGGGCCAACGTCCTGACTTTC	CANQQGAGANVLTF
TRBD1	.	TRBV6-1	14	TRBJ1-2	TGTGCCAGCAGAGACCAGGACAGGAACTATGGCTACACCTTC	CASRDQDRNYGYTF
.	.	TRBV2	13	TRBJ1-2	TGTGCCAGCAGTCGGACGGGGGACTATGGCTACACCTTC	CASSRTGDYGYTF
.	.	TRBV4-2	14	TRBJ2-1	TGTGCCAGCAGCCCAGGACTTTTATACAATGAGCAGTTCTTC	CASSPGLLYNEQFF
TRBD1	.	TRBV15	15	TRBJ1-5	TGTGCCACCAGCAAGGAGGGGGCAGGCAATCAGCCCCAGCATTTT	CATSKEGAGNQPQHF
TRBD1	.	TRBV6-5	15	TRBJ2-7	TGTGCCAGCAGTTACCCACAGGGGGCGGCCTACGAGCAGTACTTC	CASSYPQGAAYEQYF
TRBD1	once	TRBV7-9	12	TRBJ2-7	TGTGCCAGCAGCCCGACAGGGGACGAGCAGTACTTC	CASSPTGDEQYF
TRBD1	.	TRBV6-1	13	TRBJ1-1	TGTGCCGGCCGTGGGACAGCGAACACTGAAGCTTTCTTT	CAGRGTANTEAFF
.	.	TRBV10-2	13	TRBJ1-2	TGCGCCAGCAGTGAGGGGCCAAACTATGGCTACACCTTC	CASSEGPNYGYTF
.	.	TRBV4-1	15	TRBJ1-1	TGCGCCAGCAGCGCCCGGGGGACCGGGAACACTGAAGCTTTCTTT	CASSARGTGNTEAFF
TRBD1	.	TRBV5-1	16	TRBJ2-2	TGCGCCAGCAGCCACGACAGACAGGGAAGAAGCAGGGAGCTGTTTTTT	CASSHDRQGRSRELFF
.	once	TRBV15	19	TRBJ2-3	TGTGCCACCACCTCGAAGTCTGGCCTAGAAGGCCTTTGGACAGATACGCAGTATTTT	CATTSKSGLEGLWTDTQYF
TRBD1	.	TRBV28	15	TRBJ2-7	TGTGCCAGCATACAGGGGGATTATACCACCTACGAGCAGTACTTC	CASIQGDYTTYEQYF
.	.	TRBV6-6	15	TRBJ2-4	TGTGCCAGCACCAAGGGGGGGCGGGAGAGCGTCATTCAGTACTTC	CASTKGGRESVIQYF
.	.	TRBV7-9	14	TRBJ2-3	TGTGCCAGCAGCTTCTGGACAGGCACAGATACGCAGTATTTT	CASSFWTGTDTQYF
.	.	TRBV18	12	TRBJ2-5	TGTGCCAGCTCACCGGGAAGGGGTGAGCAGTACTTC	CASSPGRGEQYF
TRBD1	.	TRBV11-3	16	TRBJ2-2	TGTGCCAGCAGCTCCAATGACAGGGGTTTCGCCGGGGAGCTGTTTTTT	CASSSNDRGFAGELFF
.	.	TRBV11-1	13	TRBJ1-1	TGTGCCAGCAGCTGGGCAGTGAACACTGAAGCTTTCTTT	CASSWAVNTEAFF
TRBD1	.	TRBV5-1	14	TRBJ2-3	TGCGCCAGCAGCCTGGACAGGCCCACAGATACGCAGTATTTT	CASSLDRPTDTQYF
TRBD2	.	TRBV6-5	16	TRBJ2-5	TGTGCCAGCAGTTCACGGGGCAGGCCGGGAGGAGAGACCCAGTACTTC	CASSSRGRPGGETQYF
.	.	TRBV6-4	14	TRBJ1-2	TGTGCCAGCAGTTTCAGGGTGTGGGTCTATGGCTACACCTTC	CASSFRVWVYGYTF
.	.	TRBV9	14	TRBJ2-2	TGTGCCAGCAGCGTAGGACTATTGAGCGGGGAGCTGTTTTTT	CASSVGLLSGELFF
.	.	TRBV7-2	14	TRBJ2-7	TGTGCCAGCAGCTTAAAAGCGTTAGAATACGAGCAGTACTTC	CASSLKALEYEQYF
.	.	TRBV21-1	13	TRBJ1-5	TGTGCCAGCAGCCACGGGGTCTGTCAGCCCCAGCATTTT	CASSHGVCQPQHF
.	.	TRBV7-8	14	TRBJ1-2	TGTGCCAGCAGCTCGACCGGACTGAGCTATGGCTACACCTTC	CASSSTGLSYGYTF